This TCR beta chain originates from a study of T cell repertoires in cytomegalovirus infection. One entry per CDR3 protein results from TCRdb running MiXCR on the reads. This sample has 370,000 or so distinct CDR3 sequences, with about 35% found just once. Concerning this clonotype itself: What it recognizes is unknown.

Findings and limits, study-wide: There were HLA-C-restricted CMV-specific TCR beta clonotypes dominating the ex vivo response. Cumulated frequencies of public TCR beta families served to identify carriers of CMV plus the relevant HLA.

This sequence originates from a human donor in good health (CMV status not recorded). Some clones in this sample may be carry-over from other donors' samples. The specimen was cultured PBMCs, collected from culture after CMV antigen stimulation.

The CDR3 reads CASSSEGTRETQYF. The CDR3 nucleotides are TGTGCCAGCAGCTCCGAGGGGACTAGGGAGACCCAGTACTTC. The chain combines TRBV11-2 with TRBJ2-5; 8 positions match TRBD2. V trimming: 4 bases; J trimming: 5 bases; junction bases outside the gene matches: 6. The CDR3 loop spans 14 amino acids. CDR1 is SGHAT and CDR2 is FQNNGV in the germline V gene.